The text below deals with one T cell receptor beta chain. This sample stems from a study of T-cell reconstitution after alpha-beta-depleted transplantation in children. The library targeted TCRbeta and was prepared with unique molecular identifiers. Via MiXCR, TCRdb re-called the PCR reads, giving one row per CDR3 protein. This sample yields roughly 570,000 distinct CDR3 sequences, of which around 27% are seen a single time; about a third belongs to the top ten. Sequenced material: PBMCs, taken before TCRalphabeta/CD19-depleted stem cell transplant. The clonotype comes from a boy under two years old with Wiskott-Aldrich syndrome, due to receive a stem cell transplant.

CDR3 DNA sequence: TGTGCCAGCAGCTTAGGAGGGGGATTTGAAGCTTTCTTT. Protein: CASSLGGGFEAFF. The chain combines TRBV7-9 with TRBJ1-1; weak D call: TRBD1 (6 bases). The CDR3 is 13 amino acids. The germline V gene has CDR1 SEHNR and CDR2 FQNEAQ (reference sequence). V was shortened by 1 base and J by 7 bases, with 10 bases between the two germline ends.